This T cell receptor beta chain derives from a study of blood T cell repertoires in COVID-19. The overall study: COVID-19 samples from acute and convalescent phases originated in the United States, Italy and Spain.

Trimming pared 5 bases from V and 6 bases from J, leaving 8 bases between. CDR3 size: 12 residues. CDR1 GTSNPN and CDR2 SVGIG come from the germline V gene (reference sequence). This table comes from immunoSEQ multiplex PCR, and its TCRdb copy is limited to in-frame clones, with some not included. This table holds 200,000 to 250,000 clones, 80% to 90% found once. All exposed participants met a person with COVID-19 within 2 weeks before entering the study. The chain recombines TRBV30 with TRBJ1-6, with D possibly matching TRBD1 (6 bases). This clonotype originated in a woman aged 25 to 39 who had been exposed to COVID-19. Sequenced sample: PBMCs or T cells enriched from blood (not recorded which). The CDR3 spells CAWDRLNSPLHF. The CDR3 coding sequence is TGTGCCTGGGACAGGCTTAATTCACCCCTCCACTTT. Filled out from reference TRBV30 and TRBJ1-6, the complete variable domain reads SQTIHQWPATLVQPVGSPLSLECTVEGTSNPNLYWYRQAAGRGLQLLFYSVGIGQISSEVPQNLSASRPQDRQFILSSKKLLLSDSGFYLCAWDRLNSPLHFGNGTRLTVT.